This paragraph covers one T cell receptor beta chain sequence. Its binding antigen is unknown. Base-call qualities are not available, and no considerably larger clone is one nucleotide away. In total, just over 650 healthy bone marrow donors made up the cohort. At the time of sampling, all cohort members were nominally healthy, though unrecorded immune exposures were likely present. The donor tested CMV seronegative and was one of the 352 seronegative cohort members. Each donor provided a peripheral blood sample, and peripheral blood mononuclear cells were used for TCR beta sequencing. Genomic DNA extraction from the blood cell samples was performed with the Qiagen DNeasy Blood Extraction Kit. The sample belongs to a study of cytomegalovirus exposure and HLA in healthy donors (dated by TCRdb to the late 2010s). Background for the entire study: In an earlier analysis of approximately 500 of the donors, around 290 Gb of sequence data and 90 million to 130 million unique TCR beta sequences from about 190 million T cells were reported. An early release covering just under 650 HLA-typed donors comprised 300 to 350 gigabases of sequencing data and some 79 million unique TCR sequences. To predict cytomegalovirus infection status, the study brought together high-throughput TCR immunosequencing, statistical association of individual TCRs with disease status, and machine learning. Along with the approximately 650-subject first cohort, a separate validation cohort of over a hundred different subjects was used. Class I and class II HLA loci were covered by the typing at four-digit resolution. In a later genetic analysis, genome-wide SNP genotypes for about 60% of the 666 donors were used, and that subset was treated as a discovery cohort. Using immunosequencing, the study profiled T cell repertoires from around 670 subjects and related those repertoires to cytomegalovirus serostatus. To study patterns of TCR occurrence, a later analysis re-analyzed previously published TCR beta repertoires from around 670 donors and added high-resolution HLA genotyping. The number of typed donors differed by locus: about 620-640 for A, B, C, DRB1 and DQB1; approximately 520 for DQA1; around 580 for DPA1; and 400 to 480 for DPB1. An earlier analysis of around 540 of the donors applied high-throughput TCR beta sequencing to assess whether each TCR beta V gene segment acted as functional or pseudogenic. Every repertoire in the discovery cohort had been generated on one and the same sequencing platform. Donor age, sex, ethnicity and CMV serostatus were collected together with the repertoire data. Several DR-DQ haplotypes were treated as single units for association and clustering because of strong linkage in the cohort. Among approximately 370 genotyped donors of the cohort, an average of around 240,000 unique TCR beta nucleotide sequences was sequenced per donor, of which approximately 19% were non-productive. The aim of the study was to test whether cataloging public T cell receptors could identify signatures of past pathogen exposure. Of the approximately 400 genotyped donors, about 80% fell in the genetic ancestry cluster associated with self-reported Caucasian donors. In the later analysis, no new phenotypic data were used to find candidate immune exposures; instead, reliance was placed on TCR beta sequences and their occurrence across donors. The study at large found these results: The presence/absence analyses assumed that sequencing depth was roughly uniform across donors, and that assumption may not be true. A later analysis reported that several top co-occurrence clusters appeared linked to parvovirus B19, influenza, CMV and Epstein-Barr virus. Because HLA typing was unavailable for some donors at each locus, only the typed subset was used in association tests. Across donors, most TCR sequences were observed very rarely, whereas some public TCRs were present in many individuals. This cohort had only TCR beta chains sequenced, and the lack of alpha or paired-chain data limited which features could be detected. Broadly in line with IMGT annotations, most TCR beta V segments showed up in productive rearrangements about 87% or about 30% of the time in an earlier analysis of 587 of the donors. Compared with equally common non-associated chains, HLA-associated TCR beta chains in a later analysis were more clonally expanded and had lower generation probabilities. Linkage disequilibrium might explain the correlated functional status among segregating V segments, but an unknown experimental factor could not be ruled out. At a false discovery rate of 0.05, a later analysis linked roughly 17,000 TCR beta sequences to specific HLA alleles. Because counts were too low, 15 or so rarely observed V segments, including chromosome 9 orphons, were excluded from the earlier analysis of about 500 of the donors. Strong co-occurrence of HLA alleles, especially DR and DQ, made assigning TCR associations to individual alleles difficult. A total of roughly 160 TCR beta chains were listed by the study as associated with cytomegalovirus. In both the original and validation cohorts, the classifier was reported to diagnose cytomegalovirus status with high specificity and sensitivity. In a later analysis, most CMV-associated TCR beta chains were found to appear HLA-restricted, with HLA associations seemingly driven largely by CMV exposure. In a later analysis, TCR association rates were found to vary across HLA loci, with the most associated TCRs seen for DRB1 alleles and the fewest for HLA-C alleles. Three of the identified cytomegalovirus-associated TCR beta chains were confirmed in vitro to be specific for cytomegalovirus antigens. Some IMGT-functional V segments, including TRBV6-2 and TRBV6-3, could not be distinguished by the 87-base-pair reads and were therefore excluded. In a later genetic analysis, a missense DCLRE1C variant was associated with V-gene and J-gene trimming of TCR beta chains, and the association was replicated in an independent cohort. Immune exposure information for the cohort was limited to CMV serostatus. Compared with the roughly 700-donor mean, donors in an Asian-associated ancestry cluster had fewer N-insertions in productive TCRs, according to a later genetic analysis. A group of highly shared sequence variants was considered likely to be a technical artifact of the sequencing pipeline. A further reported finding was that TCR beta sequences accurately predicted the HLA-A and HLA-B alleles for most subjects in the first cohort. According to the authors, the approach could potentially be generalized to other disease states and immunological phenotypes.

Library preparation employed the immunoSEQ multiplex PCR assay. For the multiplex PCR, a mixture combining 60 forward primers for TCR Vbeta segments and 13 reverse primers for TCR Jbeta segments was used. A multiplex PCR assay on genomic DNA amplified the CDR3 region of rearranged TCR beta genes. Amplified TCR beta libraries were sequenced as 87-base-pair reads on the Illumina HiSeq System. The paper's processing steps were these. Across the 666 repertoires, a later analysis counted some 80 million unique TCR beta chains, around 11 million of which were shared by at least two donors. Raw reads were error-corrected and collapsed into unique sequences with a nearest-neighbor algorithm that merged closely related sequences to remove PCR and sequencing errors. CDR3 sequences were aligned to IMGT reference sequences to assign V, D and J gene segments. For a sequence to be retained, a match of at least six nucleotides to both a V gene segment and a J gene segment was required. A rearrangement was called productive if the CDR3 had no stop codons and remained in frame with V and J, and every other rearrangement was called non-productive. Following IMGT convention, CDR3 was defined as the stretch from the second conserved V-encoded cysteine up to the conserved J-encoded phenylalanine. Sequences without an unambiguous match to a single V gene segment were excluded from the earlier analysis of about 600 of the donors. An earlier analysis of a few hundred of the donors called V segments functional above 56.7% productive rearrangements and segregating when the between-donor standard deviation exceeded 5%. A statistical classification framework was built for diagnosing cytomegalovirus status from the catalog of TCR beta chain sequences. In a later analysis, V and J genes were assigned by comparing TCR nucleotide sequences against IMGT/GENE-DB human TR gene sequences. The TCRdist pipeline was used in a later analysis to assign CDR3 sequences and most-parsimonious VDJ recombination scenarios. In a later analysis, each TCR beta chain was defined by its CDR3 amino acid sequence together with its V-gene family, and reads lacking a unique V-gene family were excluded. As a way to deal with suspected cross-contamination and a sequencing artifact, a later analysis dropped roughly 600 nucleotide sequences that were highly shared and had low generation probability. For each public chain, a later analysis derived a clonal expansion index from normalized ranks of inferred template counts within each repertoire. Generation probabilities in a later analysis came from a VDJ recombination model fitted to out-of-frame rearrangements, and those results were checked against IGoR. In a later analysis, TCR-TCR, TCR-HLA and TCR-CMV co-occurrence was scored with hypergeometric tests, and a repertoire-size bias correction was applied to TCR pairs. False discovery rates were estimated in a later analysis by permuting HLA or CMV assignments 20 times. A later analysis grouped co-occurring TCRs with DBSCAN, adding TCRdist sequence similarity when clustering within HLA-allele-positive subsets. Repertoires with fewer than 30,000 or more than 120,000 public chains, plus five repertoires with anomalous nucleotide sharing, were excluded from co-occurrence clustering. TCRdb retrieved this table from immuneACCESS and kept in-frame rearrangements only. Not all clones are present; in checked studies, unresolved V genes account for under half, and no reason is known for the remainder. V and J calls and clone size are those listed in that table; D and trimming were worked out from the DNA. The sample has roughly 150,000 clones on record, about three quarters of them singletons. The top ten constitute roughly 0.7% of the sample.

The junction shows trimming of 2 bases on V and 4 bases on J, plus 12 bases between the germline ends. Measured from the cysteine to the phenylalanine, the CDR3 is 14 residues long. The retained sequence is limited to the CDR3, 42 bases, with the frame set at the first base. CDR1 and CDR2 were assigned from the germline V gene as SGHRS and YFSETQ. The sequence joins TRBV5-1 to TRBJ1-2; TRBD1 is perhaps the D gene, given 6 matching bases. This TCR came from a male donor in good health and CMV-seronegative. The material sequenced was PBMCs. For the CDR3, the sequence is CASSLQGLSYGYTF. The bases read TGCGCCAGCAGCTTACAGGGCCTGAGCTATGGCTACACCTTC. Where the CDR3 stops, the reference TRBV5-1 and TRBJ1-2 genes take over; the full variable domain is KAGVTQTPRYLIKTRGQQVTLSCSPISGHRSVSWYQQTPGQGLQFLFEYFSETQRNKGNFPGRFSGRQFSNSRSEMNVSTLELGDSALYLCASSLQGLSYGYTFGSGTRLTVV.